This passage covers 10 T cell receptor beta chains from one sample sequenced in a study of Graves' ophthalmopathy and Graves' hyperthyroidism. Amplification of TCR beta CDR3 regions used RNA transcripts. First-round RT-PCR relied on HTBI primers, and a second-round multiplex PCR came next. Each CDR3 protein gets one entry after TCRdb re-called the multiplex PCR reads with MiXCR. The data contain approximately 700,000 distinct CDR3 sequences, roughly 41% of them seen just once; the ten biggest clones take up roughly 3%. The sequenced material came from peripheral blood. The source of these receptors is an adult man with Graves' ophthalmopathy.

Written as DNA, the CDR3 is TGCAGTTTGGGGACAGGGAAGGCGGACACCATATATTTT. Protein: CSLGTGKADTIYF. V is TRBV29-1 and J is TRBJ1-3, with 9 bases lining up with TRBD1. CDR1 SQVTM and CDR2 ANQGSEA come from the germline V gene. CDR3 size: 13 residues.

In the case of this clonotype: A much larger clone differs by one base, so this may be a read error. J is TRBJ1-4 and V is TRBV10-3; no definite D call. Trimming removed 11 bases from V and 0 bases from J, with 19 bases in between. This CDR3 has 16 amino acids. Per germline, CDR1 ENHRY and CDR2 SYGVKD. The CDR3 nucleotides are TGTGCCGGCAGTTACGCGACCGGGACAACTAATGAAAAACTGTTTTTT. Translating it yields CAGSYATGTTNEKLFF.

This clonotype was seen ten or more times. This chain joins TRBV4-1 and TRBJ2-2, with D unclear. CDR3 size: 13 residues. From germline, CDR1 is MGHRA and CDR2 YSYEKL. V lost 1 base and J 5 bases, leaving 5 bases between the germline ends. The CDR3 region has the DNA TGCGCCAGCAGCCAAGCGGCTACCGGGGAGCTGTTTTTT. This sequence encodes CASSQAATGELFF.

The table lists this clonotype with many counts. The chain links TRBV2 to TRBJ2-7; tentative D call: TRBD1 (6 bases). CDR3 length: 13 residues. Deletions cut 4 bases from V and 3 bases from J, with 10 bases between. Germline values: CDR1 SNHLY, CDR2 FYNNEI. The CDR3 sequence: CASSVEGGYEQYF. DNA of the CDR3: TGTGCCAGCAGTGTTGAAGGGGGCTACGAGCAGTACTTC.

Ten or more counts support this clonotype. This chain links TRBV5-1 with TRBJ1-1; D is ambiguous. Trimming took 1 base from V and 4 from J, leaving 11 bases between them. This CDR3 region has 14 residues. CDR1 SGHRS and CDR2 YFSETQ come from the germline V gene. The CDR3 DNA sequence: TGCGCCAGCAGCTTGAATAGAGGGTCCACTGAAGCTTTCTTT. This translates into CASSLNRGSTEAFF.

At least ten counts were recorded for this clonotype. The CDR3 nucleotides are TGCAGCGTTGTTGTGCGGGAAACTGAAGCTTTCTTT. Translated: CSVVVRETEAFF. The chain is built from TRBV29-1 and TRBJ1-1; D not certain. In germline, CDR1 is SQVTM, CDR2 ANQGSEA. The CDR3 consists of 12 residues. V shed 4 bases and J shed 5 bases, with 11 bases lying between them.

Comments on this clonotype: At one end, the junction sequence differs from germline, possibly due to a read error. CDR3 sequence reads: CASSAGQGEDGYTF. Here the CDR3 DNA reads TGTGCCAGCAGCGCGGGACAGGGGGAGGATGGCTACACCTTC. The J gene is TRBJ1-2, the V gene TRBV10-1, with TRBD1 identical over 11 bases. Germline values: CDR1 WNHNN, CDR2 SYGVQD (reference sequence). The CDR3 runs 14 residues.

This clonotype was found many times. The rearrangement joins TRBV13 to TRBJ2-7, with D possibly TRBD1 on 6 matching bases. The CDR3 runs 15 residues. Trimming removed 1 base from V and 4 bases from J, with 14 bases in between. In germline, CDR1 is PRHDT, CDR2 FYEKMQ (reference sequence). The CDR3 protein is CASSLAQGVGYEQYF. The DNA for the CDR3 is TGTGCCAGCAGCTTAGCACAGGGAGTAGGTTACGAGCAGTACTTC.

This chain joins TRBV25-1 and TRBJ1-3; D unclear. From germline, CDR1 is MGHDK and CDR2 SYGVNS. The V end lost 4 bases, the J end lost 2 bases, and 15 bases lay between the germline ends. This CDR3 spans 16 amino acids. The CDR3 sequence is CASSARAVSTGNTIYF. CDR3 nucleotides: TGTGCCAGCAGTGCGAGGGCGGTAAGCACTGGAAACACCATATATTTT.

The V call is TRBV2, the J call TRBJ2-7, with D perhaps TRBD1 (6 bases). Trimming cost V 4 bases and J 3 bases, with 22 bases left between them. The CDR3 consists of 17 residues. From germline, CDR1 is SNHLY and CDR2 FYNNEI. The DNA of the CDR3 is TGTGCCAGCAGTGGATCCGTCTCCGGGACACGCTACTACGAGCAGTACTTC. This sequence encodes CASSGSVSGTRYYEQYF.